The entry below describes one T cell receptor (beta chain). No antigen is known for it. This sample is part of a study of CD8+CD57+ T cells in acquired aplastic anemia. Whole-study context: Roughly 3.2 ug was the average amount of DNA from sorted CD4+ and CD8+ cells. CD4+ reads averaged approximately 11 million in healthy donors. Notes on the study in general: Patients and controls were found to share about 31 CD8+ CDR3 sequences.

Germline V lookup: CDR1 SGHTA, CDR2 FQGNSA. Trimming stripped 1 base from V and 4 bases from J, with 16 bases between. This CDR3 has 17 amino acids. CDR3 and TCR beta VDJ profiling relied on a genomic DNA template. MiXCR, run by TCRdb on the reads, gives a single entry per CDR3 protein. The table lists some 150,000 distinct CDR3 sequences, approximately 41% of them singletons. The receptor was derived from a human donor in good health, serving as a control. The sequencing sample was made of sorted CD4+, CD8+, or CD8+CD57+ T cells (not recorded which) from PBMCs. The rearrangement links TRBV7-2 to TRBJ2-2; tentatively, D is TRBD2 (6 bases). This CDR3 reads CASSLVRGPGSTGELFF. The CDR3 bases are TGTGCCAGCAGCTTAGTGCGGGGTCCGGGTAGCACCGGGGAGCTGTTTTTT.